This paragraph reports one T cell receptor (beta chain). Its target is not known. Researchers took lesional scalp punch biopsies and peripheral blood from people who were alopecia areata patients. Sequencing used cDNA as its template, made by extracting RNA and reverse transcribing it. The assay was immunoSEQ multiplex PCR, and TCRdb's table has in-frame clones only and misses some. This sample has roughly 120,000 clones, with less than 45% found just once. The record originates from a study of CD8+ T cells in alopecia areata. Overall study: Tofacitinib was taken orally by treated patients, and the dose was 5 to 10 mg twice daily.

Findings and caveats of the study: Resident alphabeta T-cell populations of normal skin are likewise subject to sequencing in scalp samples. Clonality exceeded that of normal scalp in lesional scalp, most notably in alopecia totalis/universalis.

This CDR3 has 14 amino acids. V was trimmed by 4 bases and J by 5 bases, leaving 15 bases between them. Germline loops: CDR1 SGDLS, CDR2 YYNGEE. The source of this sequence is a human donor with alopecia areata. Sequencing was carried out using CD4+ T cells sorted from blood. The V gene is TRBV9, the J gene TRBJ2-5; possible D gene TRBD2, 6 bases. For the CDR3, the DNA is TGTGCCAGCAGCAACCGAGTCGGGGGTGAGACCCAGTACTTC. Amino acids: CASSNRVGGETQYF.